A single sample gave rise to the 13 T cell receptor beta chains below, sequenced in a study of CD8 T cells in Susac syndrome. RNA in amounts of about 0.45 to 1 ug was reverse transcribed with random hexamers. A single record per CDR3 protein comes from TCRdb applying MiXCR to the immunoSEQ multiplex PCR reads. In the table there are about 180,000 distinct CDR3 sequences, roughly 95% of which are singletons. The sample was CD4+ T cells from PBMCs. The receptors here all came from a human donor with multiple sclerosis.

This chain joins TRBV20-1 and TRBJ2-7; the match to TRBD1 covers 7 bases. After removal of 6 bases from V and 2 bases from J, the junction contained 10 bases not matched to a gene. This CDR3 spans 14 amino acids. CDR1 and CDR2 from the germline V gene are DFQATT and SNEGSKA (reference sequence). CDR3 in amino acids: CSARDSRKTYEQYF. The CDR3 DNA reads as TGCAGTGCGAGGGACAGTCGAAAGACCTACGAGCAGTACTTC.

V is TRBV20-1 and J is TRBJ2-5, with a tentative D call TRBD1 (6 bases). Per the germline V gene, CDR1 is DFQATT and CDR2 is SNEGSKA (reference sequence). The CDR3 spans 14 residues. Trimming removed 5 bases from V and 2 bases from J, with 15 bases in between. The CDR3 reads CSASGTILQETQYF. The CDR3 DNA reads as TGCAGTGCTTCCGGGACAATCTTGCAAGAGACCCAGTACTTC.

This chain uses TRBV12-3 or TRBV12-4 with TRBJ1-5, with D unclear. Trimming shortened V by 6 bases and J by 7 bases, and 13 bases separated the two germline ends. The CDR3 sequence is 13 residues long. CDR3 region: CASSPSRKQPQHF. The CDR3 nucleotides read TGTGCCAGCAGCCCAAGTAGGAAGCAGCCCCAGCATTTT.

V gene TRBV4-3 combines with J gene TRBJ2-7, with 8 bases matching TRBD2. CDR1 is LGHNA, CDR2 YSLEER, per germline. Unmatched junction bases numbered 11, after V lost 3 bases and J lost 1 base. There are 17 residues in the CDR3. The CDR3 sequence: CASSQGTGTSISYEQYF. CDR3 DNA: TGCGCCAGCAGCCAGGGTACCGGGACTAGTATATCCTACGAGCAGTACTTC.

V usage is TRBV12-3 or TRBV12-4 and J usage is TRBJ1-1; TRBD1 is a possible D gene (6 bases). The CDR3 covers 12 residues. The V and J ends lost 5 bases and 8 bases respectively, with 12 bases between them. The CDR3 coding sequence is TGTGCCAGCAGTACAGGGACACTGGAAGCTTTCTTT. Its protein product is CASSTGTLEAFF.

CDR3 protein: CSARGTRGRYNEQFF. In nucleotides, the CDR3 is TGCAGTGCTAGGGGGACAAGGGGTCGCTACAATGAGCAGTTCTTC. This chain joins TRBV20-1 and TRBJ2-1; D may be TRBD1 (6 bases). Germline lookup yields CDR1 DFQATT and CDR2 SNEGSKA (reference sequence). V was shortened by 3 bases and J by 3 bases, with 15 bases between the two germline ends. The CDR3 extends over 15 amino acids.

The chain couples TRBV20-1 to TRBJ1-2; 9 nucleotides line up with TRBD1. CDR3 length: 13 residues. V gave up 4 bases and J gave up 13 bases; unmatched junction bases: 13. Germline V gene sequence: CDR1 DFQATT, CDR2 SNEGSKA (reference sequence). Written as DNA, the CDR3 is TGCAGTGCTACACTACAGGGGGCGGTTCTGGTCACCTTC. It codes for CSATLQGAVLVTF.

The chain couples TRBV12-3 or TRBV12-4 to TRBJ2-7; 11 nucleotides line up with TRBD2. Trimming removed 5 bases from V and 2 bases from J; junction bases left unmatched: 5. The CDR3 loop spans 15 amino acids. CDR3 in amino acids: CASSPELAGAYEQYF. CDR3 DNA: TGTGCCAGCAGTCCGGAACTAGCGGGAGCCTACGAGCAGTACTTC.

This clonotype has a single count. V and J are TRBV3-1 and TRBJ2-7; D possibly uses TRBD1 or TRBD2 (5 bases each). The CDR3 extends over 15 amino acids. Germline lookup yields CDR1 LGHDT and CDR2 YNNKEL (reference sequence). V lost 1 base and J lost 7, with 17 bases in between. The chain's CDR3 is CASSQGILKGSEQYF. CDR3 bases: TGTGCCAGCAGCCAAGGTATTTTGAAGGGGAGTGAGCAGTACTTC.

V and J are TRBV27 and TRBJ1-4; D unresolved. Trimming took 2 bases from V and 5 from J, leaving 6 bases between them. This CDR3 has 13 residues. CDR1 and CDR2 from the germline V gene are MNHEY and SMNVEV (reference sequence). In DNA form, the CDR3 reads TGTGCCAGCAGTTTAGGTCAAAATGAAAAACTGTTTTTT. Translation gives CASSLGQNEKLFF.

This clonotype has just a few counts. The rearrangement uses TRBV28 and TRBJ2-5; TRBD1 agrees at 7 bases. The V and J ends lost 4 bases and 2 bases, in that order; junction bases with no gene match: 4. Per germline, CDR1 MDHEN and CDR2 SYDVKM. The CDR3 length is 14 residues. CDR3 DNA: TGTGCCAGCAGTTCGGGACAGCCTCAAGAGACCCAGTACTTC. Protein: CASSSGQPQETQYF. Using reference TRBV28 and TRBJ2-5 for the parts outside the CDR3, the full variable domain is DVKVTQSSRYLVKRTGEKVFLECVQDMDHENMFWYRQDPGLGLRLIYFSYDVKMKEKGDIPEGYSVSREKKERFSLILESASTNQTSMYLCASSSGQPQETQYFGPGTRLLVL.

This chain uses TRBV12-3 or TRBV12-4 with TRBJ2-3; D may be TRBD1 or TRBD2 (6 bases each). V shed 6 bases and J shed 1 base, with 14 bases lying between them. The CDR3 extends over 15 amino acids. CDR3 residues: CASSSVGGRTDTQYF. The CDR3 DNA is TGTGCCAGCAGCTCCGTCGGGGGCCGCACAGATACGCAGTATTTT.

The V gene is TRBV5-1, the J gene TRBJ2-6; D is undetermined. The CDR3 has 16 amino acids. CDR1 and CDR2 from the germline V gene are SGHRS and YFSETQ. Trimming removed 0 bases from V and 2 bases from J, with 9 bases in between. CDR3 in amino acids: CASSLGGVAGANVLTF. The CDR3 bases are TGCGCCAGCAGCTTGGGAGGTGTCGCTGGGGCCAACGTCCTGACTTTC.